These 8 T cell receptor beta chains originate from one sample sequenced in a study of cytomegalovirus exposure and HLA in healthy donors. PCR amplification relied on 60 Vbeta primers (plus 13 Jbeta primers). The method was immunoSEQ multiplex PCR; TCRdb's version includes in-frame clones alone and lacks a portion of them. The repertoire holds 150,000 to 200,000 clones, with 70% to 85% as singletons. The material sequenced was PBMCs. These receptors were collected from a man aged 40-55 years in good health and CMV-seronegative.

This clone was recorded once. Its ends do not fully match the called genes, so a read error is possible. The chain recombines TRBV7-7 with TRBJ2-7; D is possibly TRBD2 (7 bases). Germline lookup yields CDR1 SSHAT and CDR2 FNYEAQ (reference sequence). The CDR3 is made up of 14 amino acids. DNA of the CDR3: TGTGCTAGCAGCTTAGGGGGGGGTCCCTACGAGCAGTACTTC. This encodes CASSLGGGPYEQYF.

The gene calls are TRBV5-1 and TRBJ1-2; 7 bases line up with TRBD1. The CDR3 is made up of 16 amino acids. Germline CDR1 reads SGHRS; CDR2 reads YFSETQ. V shed 1 base and J 1 base; nucleotides not matched to a gene: 7. The CDR3 nucleotides read TGCGCCAGCAGCTTGACAGGGGCAGGGGTTAACTATGGCTACACCTTC. Its translation: CASSLTGAGVNYGYTF.

The rearrangement uses TRBV2 and TRBJ2-5; D is uncertain. Between the trimmed V and J ends, which lost 5 bases and 0 bases, there was a span of 7 bases. The CDR3 loop spans 13 amino acids. Germline assignment: CDR1 SNHLY and CDR2 FYNNEI. The CDR3 loop is CASSLADQETQYF. Written as DNA, the CDR3 is TGTGCCAGCAGTCTGGCAGACCAAGAGACCCAGTACTTC.

This rearrangement joins TRBV7-9 to TRBJ1-2; weak D call: TRBD1 (5 bases). The CDR3 contains 13 residues. Germline lookup yields CDR1 SEHNR and CDR2 FQNEAQ (reference sequence). Trimming shortened V by 5 bases and J by 6 bases, and 13 bases separated the two germline ends. CDR3 nucleotides: TGTGCCAGCAGCCCGACAGTATACGATGGCTACACCTTC. Residues: CASSPTVYDGYTF.

This chain links TRBV27 with TRBJ2-5, with a tentative D call TRBD2 (5 bases). Germline CDR1 is MNHEY and CDR2 is SMNVEV (reference sequence). The V gene lost 2 bases and the J gene lost 5 bases, with 12 bases spanning the gap. CDR3 length equals 14 residues. The CDR3 sequence: CASSLKASLETQYF. The CDR3, as DNA: TGTGCCAGCAGTTTAAAGGCTAGCCTGGAGACCCAGTACTTC.

The V and J genes are TRBV7-2 and TRBJ1-1; TRBD1 aligns across 8 bases. Trimming removed 3 bases from V and 13 bases from J; junction bases left unmatched: 7. CDR1 and CDR2 from the germline V gene are SGHTA and FQGNSA. The CDR3 is made up of 12 amino acids. CDR3 DNA: TGTGCCAGCAGCTTTCCCAGGGGGCAGAGTTTCTTT. It translates to CASSFPRGQSFF.

The chain has TRBV12-5 and TRBJ2-1; 11 bases are shared with TRBD2. Germline trimming cut 0 bases from V and 3 bases from J; bases unmatched to any gene: 4. CDR1 is LGHNT, CDR2 FRNRAP, per germline. The CDR3 sequence is 17 residues long. CDR3 region: CASGLVLAGEYYNEQFF. Written as DNA, the CDR3 is TGTGCTAGTGGTTTGGTACTAGCGGGGGAGTACTACAATGAGCAGTTCTTC.

V is TRBV7-9 and J is TRBJ1-4; 8 bases match TRBD1. V was clipped by 5 bases and J by 7 bases; unmatched bases: 6. The germline V gene encodes CDR1 SEHNR and CDR2 FQNEAQ (reference sequence). The CDR3 consists of 14 residues. The CDR3 spells CASSHRDRSEKLFF. DNA for the CDR3: TGTGCCAGCAGCCACCGGGACAGGAGTGAAAAACTGTTTTTT.